Here is one T cell receptor beta chain with its context. The antigen is unknown. This entry comes from a study of T cell responses to AZD1222 COVID-19 vaccine. Study outcomes and limitations: Unmutated variant regions are reportedly the target of nearly half of TCRs that are spike-specific. The study identified only five or six AZD1222 recipients as seropositive at baseline.

This CDR3 region has 12 residues. The germline gives CDR1 ENHRY, CDR2 SYGVKD. V gave up 6 bases and J gave up 9 bases, with 14 bases separating them. Here immunoSEQ multiplex PCR was the method, and the copy in TCRdb shows in-frame clones only, minus some. The sample lists approximately 170,000 clones, about 90% occurring once. The rearrangement joins TRBV10-3 to TRBJ1-1; TRBD1 is a possible D gene (6 bases). This clonotype was obtained from an adult who received the AZD1222 COVID-19 vaccine. Source: peripheral blood, taken 28 days after the second AZD1222 dose. The CDR3 region has the DNA TGTGCCATCAGGGCCTTCGGGGGCAAAGCTTTCTTT. It yields the protein CAIRAFGGKAFF.